This TCR beta chain came from a study of patients and donors after allogeneic stem cell transplantation (dated by TCRdb to about 2020). Receptor amplification or capture employed RT-PCR. The sequencing machine was a NextSeq 550. TCRdb handled the public reads itself, with Q25 trimming in fastp and clone calling in MiXCR, and kept productive beta chains. One record per CDR3 amino acid sequence lists the most common genes and DNA. The sample contains some 880,000 distinct CDR3 sequences, about a sixth of them found a single time. The ten largest make up about 6% of the sample. The sample holds a few counts of this clonotype. Its recognized antigen is unknown. No clone much larger than this one lies a single base away; base qualities are absent. The CDR3 has 13 amino acids, counting the end cysteine and phenylalanine. The entry retains the CDR3 DNA only, 39 bases that are in frame from base 1. V loses 1 base of germline sequence and J loses 8 bases, and the interval between the two ends is 11 bases. Based on the germline V gene, the CDR1 and CDR2 sequences are SGHVS and FNYEAQ.

The receptor was isolated from a human donor who was either an allogeneic HSCT recipient or a stem cell or donor lymphocyte infusion donor (not recorded which). It is not recorded whose cells these are; they may come from a transplant donor. The sample comprised blood, either unsorted or a sorted T cell fraction (not recorded which). The rearranged chain carries TRBV7-6 and TRBJ1-2, with TRBD1 tentatively as D gene (5 bases match). CDR3 region: CASSLDSGRGYTF. The sequenced DNA is TGTGCCAGCAGCTTAGACTCAGGGAGAGGCTACACCTTC. Reference TRBV7-6 and TRBJ1-2 genes cover what lies past the CDR3, so the full variable domain is GAGVSQSPRYKVTKRGQDVALRCDPISGHVSLYWYRQALGQGPEFLTYFNYEAQQDKSGLPNDRFSAERPEGSISTLTIQRTEQRDSAMYRCASSLDSGRGYTFGSGTRLTVV.